Listed here are 6 T cell receptor beta chains from one sample, sequenced in a study of cytomegalovirus exposure and HLA in healthy donors. The PCR ran on 60 Vbeta and 13 Jbeta primers. Libraries were prepared by immunoSEQ multiplex PCR; TCRdb keeps only in-frame clonotypes and omits some of them. The sample carries about 80,000 clones, over 60% recorded once. Input material: PBMCs. The source of these receptors is a male donor in good health and CMV-seropositive.

The chain combines TRBV6-1 with TRBJ1-5; tentative D call: TRBD1 (5 bases). V was shortened by 6 bases and J by 2 bases, with 14 bases between the two germline ends. This CDR3 comprises 15 residues. The germline CDR1 and CDR2 sequences are MNHNS and SASEGT. The CDR3 DNA follows: TGTGCCAGCAGAGAACAGGTAATCGGCAATCAGCCCCAGCATTTT. Translation gives CASREQVIGNQPQHF.

V gene TRBV19 combines with J gene TRBJ2-3; D is ambiguous. CDR3 size: 16 residues. The germline V and J ends were trimmed by 2 bases and 1 base, with 13 bases remaining between them. CDR1 is LNHDA and CDR2 is SQIVND in the germline V gene (reference sequence). CDR3 region: CASSISRVQRTDTQYF. The CDR3 DNA reads TGTGCCAGTAGTATATCCCGGGTCCAGCGCACAGATACGCAGTATTTT.

In this sample, this clone turned up a few times. This chain uses TRBV7-9 with TRBJ1-4, with D unclear. The germline gives CDR1 SEHNR, CDR2 FQNEAQ (reference sequence). The ends were cut back, 1 base at V and 7 bases at J, with 10 bases in the middle. This CDR3 is built from 14 residues. CDR3 amino acids: CASSLGGRFEKLFF. CDR3 bases: TGTGCCAGCAGCTTAGGAGGGCGGTTTGAAAAACTGTTTTTT.

The genes are TRBV7-9 and TRBJ1-1; TRBD1 might be the D (5 bases). V was shortened by 5 bases and J by 3 bases, with 7 bases between the two germline ends. Germline V gene sequence: CDR1 SEHNR, CDR2 FQNEAQ (reference sequence). This CDR3 is built from 12 residues. CDR3: CASSPGYTEAFF. DNA for the CDR3: TGTGCCAGCAGCCCAGGGTACACTGAAGCTTTCTTT.

This clone came up once. At one end the junction does not follow the germline gene, possibly because of a read error. The chain joins TRBV7-2 to TRBJ2-7; 11 nucleotides align to TRBD2. The CDR3 has 16 amino acids. Germline assignment: CDR1 SGHTA and CDR2 FQGNSA. In nucleotides, the CDR3 is TGTGCCAGCAGCTTAGGAATAGCGGGAGGGCCGGGGGAGCAGCACTTC. This sequence encodes CASSLGIAGGPGEQHF.

This chain links TRBV5-6 with TRBJ2-2; 9 bases fit TRBD2. Germline V gene data show CDR1 as SGHDT and CDR2 as YYEEEE. The V gene end was trimmed by 4 bases and the J gene end by 5 bases; junction bases not matched to a gene: 6. CDR3 length: 15 residues. CDR3: CASSRTSERTGELFF. CDR3 nucleotide sequence: TGTGCCAGCAGCCGGACTAGCGAACGGACCGGGGAGCTGTTTTTT.